The rows below give T cell receptor beta chains drawn from one sample of a study of blood T cell repertoires in COVID-19. The method was immunoSEQ multiplex PCR; TCRdb's version includes in-frame clones alone and lacks a portion of them. The sample includes some 140,000 clones, roughly nine tenths of them seen just once. Sequencing used peripheral blood. These receptors were collected from a man in his fifties or sixties with acute or convalescent COVID-19. Both conserved end residues are trimmed from each CDR3. Each record gives: V gene, J gene, CDR3 protein.

>TRBV2|TRBJ2-2
ASSERTSLSGELF
>TRBV6-1|TRBJ1-2
ASSERQGARTRGYGYT
>TRBV7-2|TRBJ1-2
ASSLAGAGPSYGYT
>TRBV5-1|TRBJ2-2
ASSLGQGTGELF
>TRBV29-1|TRBJ2-3
SVPGTAYTDTQY
>TRBV27|TRBJ2-7
ASSLDNRGRFYEQY
>TRBV19|TRBJ1-3
ASTEETAFSGNTIY
>TRBV5-1|TRBJ2-5
ASSPRGGRAETQY
>TRBV5-1|TRBJ2-3
ASSPPKLAGGPDTQY
>TRBV11-2|TRBJ1-2
ASSSYRGRVDYGYT
>TRBV5-4|TRBJ1-1
ASSLAKGEGTEAF
>TRBV13|TRBJ1-3
ASSGEGPLSGNTIY
>TRBV5-1|TRBJ1-1
ASSPSPHTMNTEAF
>TRBV19|TRBJ1-3
ASTRTDSGNTIY
>TRBV27|TRBJ2-3
ASNHRGTDTQY
>TRBV10-3|TRBJ1-2
ATSPRDRVFDGYT
>TRBV7-8|TRBJ1-5
ASSLGQGKISNQPQH
>TRBV28|TRBJ1-4
ASSLSDRRRKLF
>TRBV6-5|TRBJ1-4
ASSYSGGGREKLF
>TRBV3-1/TRBV3-2|TRBJ2-4
ASSQLGNIQY
>TRBV13|TRBJ2-1
ASRWVRASSGRNEQF
>TRBV30|TRBJ1-5
AWTLGTDNQPQH
>TRBV9|TRBJ2-7
ASSVDGGGTYEQY
>TRBV5-6|TRBJ2-7
ASSLTRQGTISYEQY
>TRBV9|TRBJ2-1
ASSVSTSGSDEQF
>TRBV6-1|TRBJ1-5
ASSEAGVNQPQH
>TRBV5-1|TRBJ2-2
ASSLTLAGGVNTGELF
>TRBV28|TRBJ1-1
ASMERTEAF
>TRBV21-1|TRBJ2-7
ASSERDRGRRLAGTYEQY